This paragraph covers one TCR beta chain sequence. The antigen remains undetermined. This sample was taken from a study of cytotoxic CD8 clonotypes in ibrutinib-treated CLL. Points from the study as a whole: Pretreatment clonality was elevated relative to age-matched healthy donors and paralleled circulating CD8+ T-cell counts. Sample timing was unmatched between remission and later-progressing patients; lymph nodes unstudied. Clonality went up at the time of ibrutinib response, stayed stable in sustained remission, and later dropped back toward its baseline level at progression.

V dropped 5 bases and J dropped 0 bases, with 14 bases sitting between them. This CDR3 has 16 amino acids. Germline CDR1 reads SNHLY; CDR2 reads FYNNEI. Only in-frame clones appear in the TCRdb table, and some are missing; sequencing was by immunoSEQ multiplex PCR. The sample has tens of thousands of clones; around 69% are singletons. The chain recombines TRBV2 with TRBJ2-4; weak D call: TRBD2 (5 bases). Specimen: PBMCs, collected at disease progression, from a patient treated with ibrutinib. The TCR sequence derives from a human donor with chronic lymphocytic leukemia. Here the CDR3 DNA reads TGTGCCAGCAGTCTCCCCGGGGAATTAGCCAAAAACATTCAGTACTTC. This encodes CASSLPGELAKNIQYF.